This TCR beta chain originates from a study of shared clonotypes between healthy human individuals. Whole-study findings and limits: Clonotypes not shared had lower generation probabilities than those common to all four donors.

Both subsets, CD45RA+ naive and CD45RA-negative memory, were split from the CD4+ cells. For this clone: Its antigen is still unknown.

Only in-frame clones appear in the TCRdb table, and some are missing; sequencing was by immunoSEQ multiplex PCR. The data show 550,000 to 850,000 clones, with over 60% seen just once and over 1.5% held by the top ten. The material sequenced was memory CD4+ T cells sorted from blood. As for subset: CD45RA-negative fraction. This receptor was taken from a woman under 40 in good health.

The CDR3 loop is CASSQTGQPNTEAFF. DNA of the CDR3: TGTGCCAGCAGCCAAACGGGACAGCCGAACACTGAAGCTTTCTTT. The V and J genes are TRBV4-2 and TRBJ1-1; 7 nucleotides line up with TRBD1. CDR1 is LGHNA, CDR2 YNFKEQ, per germline. The CDR3 has 15 residues. V shed 2 bases, J shed 1 base, and the junction held 4 bases outside the gene matches.